The rows below give T cell receptor beta chains drawn from one sample of a study of T cell repertoires and leukemia-associated antigens. TCRdb independently ran MiXCR on the 5' RACE reads; one entry per CDR3 protein. This repertoire shows some 13,000 distinct CDR3 sequences, less than 40% found once; its top ten account for around 9%. Their antigens are not known. The specimen sequenced was CD3+ T cells sorted from blood and cultured. All receptors come from a female donor in good health. Each CDR3 is given with its conserved first and last residue. D genes are given only for firm matches. Size is stated for part of the rows, as once, few or many counts, or as a class when the clone is expanded.

NA	TRBV5-1	medium-sized	TRBJ2-2	TGCGCCAGCAGCTTTCAAACTGCGAACACCGGGGAGCTGTTTTTT	CASSFQTANTGELFF
TRBD2	TRBV29-1	NA	TRBJ2-1	TGCAGCGTCTCCAGACTAGCGGGAAGGTCCTACAATGAGCAGTTCTTC	CSVSRLAGRSYNEQFF
NA	TRBV20-1	medium-sized	TRBJ1-5	TGCAGTGCTGCGCGGGGGACATCGAGCAATCAGCCCCAGCATTTT	CSAARGTSSNQPQHF
NA	TRBV5-1	NA	TRBJ1-1	TGCGCCAGCAGCCCCGGACGGGGGTTCCCTAGGACTGAAGCTTTCTTT	CASSPGRGFPRTEAFF
NA	TRBV20-1	NA	TRBJ2-5	TGCAGTACCAGAAGAGGGGGGTCGAGTGAGACCCAGTACTTC	CSTRRGGSSETQYF
NA	TRBV3-1	NA	TRBJ1-1	TGTGCCAGCACCCGACAGAGAACGAACACTGAAGCTTTCTTC	CASTRQRTNTEAFF
TRBD2	TRBV4-1	few	TRBJ2-3	TGCGCCAGCAGCCAGGGGGTCCTAGCGGGAGGGCCGGATACGCAGTATTTT	CASSQGVLAGGPDTQYF
NA	TRBV10-3	once	TRBJ2-7	TGTGCCATCAGTGAGTCGGGTAGTTCCTACGAGCAGTACTTC	CAISESGSSYEQYF
NA	TRBV5-1	NA	TRBJ2-5	NA	CASSFYICSVFAGVIQETQYF
NA	TRBV5-1	medium-sized	TRBJ2-2	TGCGCCAGCAGCTCTGCCTCGAACACCGGGGAGCTGTTTTTT	CASSSASNTGELFF
NA	TRBV6-2/TRBV6-3	many	TRBJ2-7	TGTGCCAGCAGTTCTAAACTCTACGAGCAGTACTTC	CASSSKLYEQYF
TRBD1	TRBV6-5	medium-sized	TRBJ2-3	TGTGCCAGCAGTTACTCCTCTGGACAGGGGGGGTCGGCGCAGTATTTT	CASSYSSGQGGSAQYF
TRBD2	TRBV12-5	medium-sized	TRBJ2-1	TGTGCTAGTGGTTTGGTACCCCTCGGGACTAGCGGCTACAATGAGCAGTTCTTC	CASGLVPLGTSGYNEQFF